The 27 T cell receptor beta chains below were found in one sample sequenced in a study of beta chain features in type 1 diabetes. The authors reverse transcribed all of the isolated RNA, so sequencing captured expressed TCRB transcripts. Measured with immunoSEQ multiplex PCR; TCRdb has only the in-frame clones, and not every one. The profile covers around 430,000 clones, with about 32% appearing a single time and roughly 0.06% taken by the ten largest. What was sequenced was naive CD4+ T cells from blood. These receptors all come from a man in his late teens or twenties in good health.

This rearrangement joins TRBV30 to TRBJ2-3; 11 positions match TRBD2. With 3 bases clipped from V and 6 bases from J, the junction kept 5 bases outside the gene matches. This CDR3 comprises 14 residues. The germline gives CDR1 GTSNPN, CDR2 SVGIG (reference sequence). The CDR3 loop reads CAWRDRLAGDTQYF. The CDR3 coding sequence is TGTGCCTGGAGAGACCGACTAGCGGGGGATACGCAGTATTTT. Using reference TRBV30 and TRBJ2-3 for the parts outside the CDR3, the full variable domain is SQTIHQWPATLVQPVGSPLSLECTVEGTSNPNLYWYRQAAGRGLQLLFYSVGIGQISSEVPQNLSASRPQDRQFILSSKKLLLSDSGFYLCAWRDRLAGDTQYFGPGTRLTVL.

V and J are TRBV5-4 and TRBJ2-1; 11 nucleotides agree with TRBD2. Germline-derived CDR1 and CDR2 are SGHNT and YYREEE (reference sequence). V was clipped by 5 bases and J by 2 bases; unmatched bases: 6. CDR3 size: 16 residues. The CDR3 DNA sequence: TGTGCCAGCAGGCCAGGGACTAGCGGTACCTACAATGAGCAGTTCTTC. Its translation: CASRPGTSGTYNEQFF.

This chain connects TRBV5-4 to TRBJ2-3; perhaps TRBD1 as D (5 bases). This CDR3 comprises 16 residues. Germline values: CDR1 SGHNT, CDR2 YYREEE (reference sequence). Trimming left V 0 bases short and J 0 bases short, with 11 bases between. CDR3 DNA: TGTGCCAGCAGCTTGGCCAAAAGGGGAAGCACAGATACGCAGTATTTT. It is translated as CASSLAKRGSTDTQYF.

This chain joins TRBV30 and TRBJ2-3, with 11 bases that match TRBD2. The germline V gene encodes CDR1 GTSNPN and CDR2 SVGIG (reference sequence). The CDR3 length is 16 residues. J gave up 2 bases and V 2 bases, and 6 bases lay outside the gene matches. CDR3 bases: TGTGCCTGGAGTCGGACTAGCGGGTCCTCCACAGATACGCAGTATTTT. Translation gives CAWSRTSGSSTDTQYF.

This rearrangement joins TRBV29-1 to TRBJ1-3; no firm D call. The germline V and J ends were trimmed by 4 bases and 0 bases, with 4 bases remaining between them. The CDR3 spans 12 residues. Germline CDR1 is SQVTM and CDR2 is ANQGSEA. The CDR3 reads CSVGYSGNTIYF. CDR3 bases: TGCAGCGTTGGGTACTCTGGAAACACCATATATTTT.

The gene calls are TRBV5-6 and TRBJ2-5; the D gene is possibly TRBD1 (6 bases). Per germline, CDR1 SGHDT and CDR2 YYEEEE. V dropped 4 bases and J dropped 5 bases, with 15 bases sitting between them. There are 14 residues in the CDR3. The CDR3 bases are TGTGCCAGCAGCCTCCGGACAGTCGGGGAGACCCAGTACTTC. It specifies CASSLRTVGETQYF.

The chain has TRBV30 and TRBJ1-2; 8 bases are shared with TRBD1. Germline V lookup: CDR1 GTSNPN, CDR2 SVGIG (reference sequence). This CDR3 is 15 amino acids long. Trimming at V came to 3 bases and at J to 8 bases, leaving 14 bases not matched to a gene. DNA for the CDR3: TGTGCCTGGAGGACCTCCGGGACAGGAGTGGAAGGCTACACCTTC. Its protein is CAWRTSGTGVEGYTF.

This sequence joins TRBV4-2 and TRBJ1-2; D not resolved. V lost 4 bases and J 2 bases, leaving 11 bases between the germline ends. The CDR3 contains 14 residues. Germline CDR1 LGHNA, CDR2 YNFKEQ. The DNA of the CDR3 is TGTGCCAGCAGCCCTGGGGAAGGCAACTATGGCTACACCTTC. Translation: CASSPGEGNYGYTF.

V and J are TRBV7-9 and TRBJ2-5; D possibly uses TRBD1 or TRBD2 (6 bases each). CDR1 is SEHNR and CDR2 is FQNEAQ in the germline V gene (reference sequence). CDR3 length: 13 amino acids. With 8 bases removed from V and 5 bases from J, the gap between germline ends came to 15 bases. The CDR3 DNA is TGTGCCAGCGCCGCCGGAGGGGGGGAGACCCAGTACTTC. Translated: CASAAGGGETQYF.

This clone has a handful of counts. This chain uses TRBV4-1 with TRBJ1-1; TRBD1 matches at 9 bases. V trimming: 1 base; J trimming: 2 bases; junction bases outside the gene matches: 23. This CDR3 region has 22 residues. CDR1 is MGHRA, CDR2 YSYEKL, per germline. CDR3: CASSQGGTGHLPSLSLNTEAFF. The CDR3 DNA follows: TGCGCCAGCAGCCAAGGGGGGACAGGGCACCTACCGTCACTTTCCCTAAACACTGAAGCTTTCTTT.

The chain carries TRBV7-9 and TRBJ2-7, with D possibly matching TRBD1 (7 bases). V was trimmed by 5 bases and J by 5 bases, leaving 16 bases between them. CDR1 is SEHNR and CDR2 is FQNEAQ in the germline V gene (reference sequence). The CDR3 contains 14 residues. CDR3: CASSRGTAVDEQYF. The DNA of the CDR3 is TGTGCCAGCAGCCGCGGGACAGCCGTCGACGAGCAGTACTTC. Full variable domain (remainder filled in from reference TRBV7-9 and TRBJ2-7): DTGVSQNPRHKITKRGQNVTFRCDPISEHNRLYWYRQTLGQGPEFLTYFQNEAQLEKSRLLSDRFSAERPKGSFSTLEIQRTEQGDSAMYLCASSRGTAVDEQYFGPGTRLTVT.

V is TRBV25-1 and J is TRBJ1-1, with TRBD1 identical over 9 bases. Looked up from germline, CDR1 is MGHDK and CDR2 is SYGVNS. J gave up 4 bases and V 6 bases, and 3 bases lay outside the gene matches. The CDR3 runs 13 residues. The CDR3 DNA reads TGTGCCAGCAGCGGACAGGGGAGCACTGAAGCTTTCTTT. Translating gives CASSGQGSTEAFF.

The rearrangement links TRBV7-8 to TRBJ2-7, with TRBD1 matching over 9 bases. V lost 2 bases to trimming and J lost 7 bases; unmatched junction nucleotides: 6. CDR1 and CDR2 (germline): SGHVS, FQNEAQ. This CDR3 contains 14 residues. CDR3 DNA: TGTGCCAGCAGCTTACCCCGACAGGGGGGAGAGCAGTACTTC. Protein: CASSLPRQGGEQYF.

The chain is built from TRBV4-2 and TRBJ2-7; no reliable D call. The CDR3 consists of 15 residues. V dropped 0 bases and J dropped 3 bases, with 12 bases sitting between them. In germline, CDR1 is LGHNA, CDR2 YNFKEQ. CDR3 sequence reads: CASSQEAGWNYEQYF. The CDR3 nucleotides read TGTGCCAGCAGCCAAGAGGCAGGCTGGAACTACGAGCAGTACTTC.

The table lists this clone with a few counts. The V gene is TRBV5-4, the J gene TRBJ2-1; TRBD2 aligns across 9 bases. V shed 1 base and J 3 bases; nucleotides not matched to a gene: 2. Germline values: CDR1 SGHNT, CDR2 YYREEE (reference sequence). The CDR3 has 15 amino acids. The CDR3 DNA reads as TGTGCCAGCAGCTTGTCAGCGGGAGGCTACAATGAGCAGTTCTTC. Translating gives CASSLSAGGYNEQFF.

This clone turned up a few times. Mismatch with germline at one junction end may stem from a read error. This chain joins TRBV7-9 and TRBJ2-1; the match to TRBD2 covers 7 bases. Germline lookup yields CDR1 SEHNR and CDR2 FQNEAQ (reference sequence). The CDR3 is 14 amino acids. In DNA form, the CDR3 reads TGTGCCAGCAGCCTAGCGGCCTCCTACAATGAGCAGTTCTTC. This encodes CASSLAASYNEQFF.

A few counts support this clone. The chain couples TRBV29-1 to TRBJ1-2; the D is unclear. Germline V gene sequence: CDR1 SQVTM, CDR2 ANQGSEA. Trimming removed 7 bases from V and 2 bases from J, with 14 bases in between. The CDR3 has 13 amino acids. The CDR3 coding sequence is TGCAGCGGCTCGGCGGGGAGGAACTATGGCTACACCTTC. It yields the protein CSGSAGRNYGYTF.

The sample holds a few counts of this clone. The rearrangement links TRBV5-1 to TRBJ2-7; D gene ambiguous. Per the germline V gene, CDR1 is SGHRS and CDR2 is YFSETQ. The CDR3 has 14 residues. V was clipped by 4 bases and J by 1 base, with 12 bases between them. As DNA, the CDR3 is TGCGCCAGCAGCCCGGACGGAAGGTCCTACGAGCAGTACTTC. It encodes CASSPDGRSYEQYF.

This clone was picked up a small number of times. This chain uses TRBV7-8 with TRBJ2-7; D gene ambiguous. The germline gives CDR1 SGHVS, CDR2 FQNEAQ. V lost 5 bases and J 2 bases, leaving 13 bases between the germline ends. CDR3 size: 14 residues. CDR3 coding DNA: TGTGCCAGCAGCGTCCGTGACGTAGCCTACGAGCAGTACTTC. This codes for CASSVRDVAYEQYF.

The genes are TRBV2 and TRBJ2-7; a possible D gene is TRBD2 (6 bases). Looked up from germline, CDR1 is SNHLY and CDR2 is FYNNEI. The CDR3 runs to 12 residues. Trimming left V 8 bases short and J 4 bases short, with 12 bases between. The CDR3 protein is CASSRDLYEQYF. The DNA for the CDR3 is TGTGCCAGCTCACGGGACTTATACGAGCAGTACTTC.

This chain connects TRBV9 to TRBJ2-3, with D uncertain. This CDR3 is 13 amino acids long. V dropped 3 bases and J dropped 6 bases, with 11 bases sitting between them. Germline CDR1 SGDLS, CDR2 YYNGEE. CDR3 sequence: CASSGESWDTQYF. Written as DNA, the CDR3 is TGTGCCAGCAGCGGAGAAAGTTGGGATACGCAGTATTTT.

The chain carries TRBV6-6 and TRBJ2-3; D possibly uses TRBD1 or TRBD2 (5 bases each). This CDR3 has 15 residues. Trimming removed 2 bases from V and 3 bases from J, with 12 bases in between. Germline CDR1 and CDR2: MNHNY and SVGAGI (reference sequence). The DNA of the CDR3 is TGTGCCAGCAGTTACCTCGGGACCTCGACAGATACGCAGTATTTT. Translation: CASSYLGTSTDTQYF.

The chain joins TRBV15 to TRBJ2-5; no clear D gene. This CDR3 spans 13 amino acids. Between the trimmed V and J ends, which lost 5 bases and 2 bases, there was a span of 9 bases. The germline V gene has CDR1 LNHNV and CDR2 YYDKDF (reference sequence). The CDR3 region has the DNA TGTGCCACCAGCGCACAGTCACAAGAGACCCAGTACTTC. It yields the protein CATSAQSQETQYF.

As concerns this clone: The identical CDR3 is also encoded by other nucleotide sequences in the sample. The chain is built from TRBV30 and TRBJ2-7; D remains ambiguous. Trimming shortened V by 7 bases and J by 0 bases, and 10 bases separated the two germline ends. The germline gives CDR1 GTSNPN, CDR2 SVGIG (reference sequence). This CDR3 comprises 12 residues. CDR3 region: CASEASSYEQYF. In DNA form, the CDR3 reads TGTGCCTCCGAAGCAAGCTCCTACGAGCAGTACTTC.

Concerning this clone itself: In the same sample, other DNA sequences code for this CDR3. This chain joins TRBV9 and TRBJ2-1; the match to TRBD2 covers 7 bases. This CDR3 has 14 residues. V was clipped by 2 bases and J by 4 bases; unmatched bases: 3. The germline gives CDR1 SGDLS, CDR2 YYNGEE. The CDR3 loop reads CASSVAGAYNEQFF. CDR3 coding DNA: TGTGCCAGCAGCGTGGCGGGAGCTTACAATGAGCAGTTCTTC.

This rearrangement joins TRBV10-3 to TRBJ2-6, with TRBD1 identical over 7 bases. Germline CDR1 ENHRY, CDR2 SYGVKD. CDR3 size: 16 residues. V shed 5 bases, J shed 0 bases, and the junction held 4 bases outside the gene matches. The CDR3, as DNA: TGTGCCATCAGTACTACAGGGGTCTCTGGGGCCAACGTCCTGACTTTC. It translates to CAISTTGVSGANVLTF.

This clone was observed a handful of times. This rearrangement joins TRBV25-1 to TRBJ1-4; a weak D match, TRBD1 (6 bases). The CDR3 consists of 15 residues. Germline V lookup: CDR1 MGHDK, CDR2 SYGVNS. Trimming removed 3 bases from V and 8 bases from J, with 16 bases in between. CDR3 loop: CASSDTGPSAEKLFF. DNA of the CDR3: TGTGCCAGCAGTGACACAGGGCCATCTGCGGAAAAACTGTTTTTT.